The clone carrying this T cell receptor beta chain was found many times. Its specificity is not known. The sample comes from a study of identical twins. Points from the study as a whole: Memory repertoires showed no such pattern, whereas abundant cord blood beta clonotypes carried fewer insertions.

The V end lost 0 bases, the J end lost 3 bases, and 12 bases lay between the germline ends. Germline V CDR1 and CDR2: DFQATT, SNEGSKA (reference sequence). The CDR3 is 14 amino acids. TCRdb analysed the 5' RACE reads with MiXCR anew, one entry per CDR3 protein. The repertoire holds 420,000 or so distinct CDR3 sequences, with around 18% as singletons. The rearrangement joins TRBV20-1 to TRBJ2-7, with D possibly matching TRBD2 (6 bases). This receptor was identified in a man aged 50 to 60 in good health. Sequenced: naive T cells sorted from blood. CDR3 in amino acids: CSARDRGGIYEQYF. The CDR3 bases are TGCAGTGCTAGAGATCGTGGAGGGATCTACGAGCAGTACTTC.